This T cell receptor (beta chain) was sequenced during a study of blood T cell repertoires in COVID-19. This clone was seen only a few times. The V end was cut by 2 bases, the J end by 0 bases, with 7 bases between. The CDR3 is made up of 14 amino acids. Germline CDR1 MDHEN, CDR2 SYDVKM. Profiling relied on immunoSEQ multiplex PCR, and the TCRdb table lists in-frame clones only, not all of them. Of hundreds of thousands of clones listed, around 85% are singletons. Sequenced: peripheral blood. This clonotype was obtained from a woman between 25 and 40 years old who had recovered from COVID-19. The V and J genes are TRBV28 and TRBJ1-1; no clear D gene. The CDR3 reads CASSLVSVNTEAFF. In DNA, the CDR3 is TGTGCCAGCAGTTTAGTGTCAGTGAACACTGAAGCTTTCTTT.